This T cell receptor (beta chain) emerged from a study of T cells in tumors after PD-1 blockade. This clone is deemed large. Per the germline V gene, CDR1 is SGHVS and CDR2 is FNYEAQ. The ends were cut back, 2 bases at V and 7 bases at J, with 12 bases in the middle. This CDR3 is 13 amino acids long. Libraries were prepared by immunoSEQ multiplex PCR; TCRdb keeps only in-frame clonotypes and omits some of them. The sample contains about 3,900 clones, approximately 67% of which appear only once. This TCR came from a human donor with basal cell carcinoma. The chain carries TRBV7-6 and TRBJ2-7; D is ambiguous. Sequencing used tumor tissue, obtained before anti-PD-1 treatment. CDR3 sequence (DNA): TGTGCCAGCAGCTTAAAGCACCCCTTAGAGCAGTACTTC. Translation: CASSLKHPLEQYF.